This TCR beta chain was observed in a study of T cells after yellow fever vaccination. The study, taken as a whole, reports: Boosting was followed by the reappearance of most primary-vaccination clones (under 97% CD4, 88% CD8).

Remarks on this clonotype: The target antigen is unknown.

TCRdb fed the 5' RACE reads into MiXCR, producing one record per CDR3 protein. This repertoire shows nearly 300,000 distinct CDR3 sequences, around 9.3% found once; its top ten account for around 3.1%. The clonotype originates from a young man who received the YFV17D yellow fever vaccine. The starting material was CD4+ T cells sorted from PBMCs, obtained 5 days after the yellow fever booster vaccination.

The CDR3 loop reads CASPGGEATNEKLFF. CDR3 sequence (DNA): TGTGCCAGTCCAGGGGGCGAGGCAACTAATGAAAAACTGTTTTTT. The chain carries TRBV6-4 and TRBJ1-4, with TRBD1 identical over 8 bases. This CDR3 is 15 amino acids long. Per the germline V gene, CDR1 is MRHNA and CDR2 is SNTAGT. J gave up 0 bases and V 9 bases, and 6 bases lay outside the gene matches.